The TCR beta chain described here comes from a study of blood T cell repertoires in COVID-19. Overall study: Sites across the United States, Italy and Spain contributed samples from acute and convalescent COVID-19. T cells, B-cell-depleted T cells, or PBMCs provided the cDNA or gDNA that served as material.

This CDR3 spans 11 amino acids. The V and J ends lost 4 bases and 3 bases respectively, with 6 bases between them. CDR1 is DFQATT and CDR2 is SNEGSKA in the germline V gene (reference sequence). Per the study methods: It was from reference gene primer amplification that nucleated cell counts were estimated. Profiling relied on immunoSEQ multiplex PCR, and the TCRdb table lists in-frame clones only, not all of them. For V, J and clone size, that table is used; D and trimming come from the DNA. The table lists under 350,000 clones, 75% to 90% of them singletons. The chain carries TRBV20-1 and TRBJ2-5; D possibly corresponds to TRBD1 (6 bases). The TCR originated in a woman in her seventies with acute or convalescent COVID-19. The source material was peripheral blood. The CDR3 DNA reads TGCAGTGCTACAGGGGAAGAGACCCAGTACTTC. Residues: CSATGEETQYF.